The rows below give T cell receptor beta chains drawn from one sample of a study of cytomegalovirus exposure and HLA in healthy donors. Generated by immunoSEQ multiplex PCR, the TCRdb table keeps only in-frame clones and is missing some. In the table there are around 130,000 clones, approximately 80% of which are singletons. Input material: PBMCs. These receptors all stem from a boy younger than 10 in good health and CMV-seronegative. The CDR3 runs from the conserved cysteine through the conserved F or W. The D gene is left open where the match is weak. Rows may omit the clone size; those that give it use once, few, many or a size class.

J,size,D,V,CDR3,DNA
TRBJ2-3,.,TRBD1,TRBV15,CATSRDRTGERDTQYF,TGTGCCACCAGCAGAGATCGTACAGGGGAGAGGGATACGCAGTATTTT
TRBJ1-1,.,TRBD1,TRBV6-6,CASSFLGVRGTEAFF,TGTGCCAGCAGTTTTCTGGGCGTCAGGGGGACTGAAGCTTTCTTT
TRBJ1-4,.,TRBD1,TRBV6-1,CASIGTGNEKLFF,TGTGCCAGCATCGGGACAGGAAATGAAAAACTGTTTTTT
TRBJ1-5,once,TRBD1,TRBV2,CASSPLYRQGKDQPQHF,TGTGCCAGCAGTCCATTATACCGACAGGGTAAGGATCAGCCCCAGCATTTT
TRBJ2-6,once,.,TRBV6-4,CASSLQGSGANVLTF,TGTGCCAGCAGTCTACAGGGATCTGGGGCCAACGTCCTGACTTTC
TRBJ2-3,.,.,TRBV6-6,CASSSTRSDTQYF,TGTGCCAGCAGTTCAACCCGGTCGGATACGCAGTATTTT
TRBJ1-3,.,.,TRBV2,CASSETGPSSGNTIYF,TGTGCCAGCAGTGAAACAGGGCCCTCCTCTGGAAACACCATATATTTT
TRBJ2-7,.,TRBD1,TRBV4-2,CASSQGLGAGGYEQYF,TGTGCCAGCAGCCAAGGTCTCGGGGCAGGGGGCTACGAGCAGTACTTC
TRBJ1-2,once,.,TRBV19,CASSIDEGAGTNYGYTF,TGTGCCAGTAGTATAGACGAGGGAGCGGGGACTAACTATGGCTACACCTTC
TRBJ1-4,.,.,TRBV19,CASSTAGVSREKLFF,TGTGCCAGTAGTACCGCAGGGGTTTCACGGGAAAAACTGTTTTTT
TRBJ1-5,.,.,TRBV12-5,CASGKQTGINQPQHF,TGTGCTAGTGGTAAACAGACAGGAATTAATCAGCCCCAGCATTTT
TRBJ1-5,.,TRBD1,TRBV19,CASSIGTVNQPQHF,TGTGCCAGTAGTATCGGGACAGTAAATCAGCCCCAGCATTTT
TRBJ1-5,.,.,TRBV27,CASTIPLREIGQPQHF,TGTGCCAGCACCATCCCCTTGAGGGAGATTGGTCAGCCCCAGCATTTT
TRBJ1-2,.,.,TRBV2,CASSEYRAKGYTF,TGTGCCAGCAGTGAGTACAGGGCAAAAGGCTACACCTTC
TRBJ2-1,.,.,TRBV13,CASSRNFEQFF,TGTGCCAGCAGCCGTAATTTTGAGCAGTTCTTC
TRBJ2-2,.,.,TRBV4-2,CASSQEGTVINTGELFF,TGTGCCAGCAGCCAAGAGGGCACCGTTATTAACACCGGGGAGCTGTTTTTT
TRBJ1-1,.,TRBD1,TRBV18,CASSLGQANTEAFF,TGTGCCAGCTCACTGGGACAGGCGAACACTGAAGCTTTCTTT
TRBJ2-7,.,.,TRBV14,CASRKTAHSYEQYF,TGTGCCAGCAGAAAGACAGCCCACTCCTACGAGCAGTACTTC